What follows describes a single T cell receptor (beta chain). The record originates from a study of spatial heterogeneity in lung cancer. TCRdb redid the calling of the 5' RACE reads with MiXCR, one entry per CDR3 protein. Among approximately 93,000 distinct CDR3 sequences listed, around 19% were seen once. The CDR3 covers 17 residues. CDR1 is SGHVS, CDR2 FQNEAQ, per germline. Germline trimming cut 1 base from V and 0 bases from J; bases unmatched to any gene: 4. Time point of the sample: blood at routine non-recurrence follow-up after resection. The source material was PBMCs, sampled at follow-up. The source is a male donor with early-stage non-small cell lung cancer. This chain connects TRBV7-8 to TRBJ2-2, with TRBD1 identical over 8 bases. The CDR3 DNA reads TGTGCCAGCAGCTTAGACCCGGACAGGGCGAACACCGGGGAGCTGTTTTTT. It translates to CASSLDPDRANTGELFF.